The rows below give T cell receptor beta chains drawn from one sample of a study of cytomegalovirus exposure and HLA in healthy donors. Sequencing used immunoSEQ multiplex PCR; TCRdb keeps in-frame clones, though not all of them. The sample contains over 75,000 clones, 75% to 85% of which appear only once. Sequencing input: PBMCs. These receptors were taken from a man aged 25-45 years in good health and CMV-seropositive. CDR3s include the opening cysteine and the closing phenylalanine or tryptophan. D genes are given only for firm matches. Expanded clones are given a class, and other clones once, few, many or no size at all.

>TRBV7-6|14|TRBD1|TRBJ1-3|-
TGTGCCAGCAGCCTGGGACAGGGGAGAAACACCATATATTTT
CASSLGQGRNTIYF
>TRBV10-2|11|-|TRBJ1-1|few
TGCGCCAGCAAAGCGAACACTGAAGCTTTCTTT
CASKANTEAFF
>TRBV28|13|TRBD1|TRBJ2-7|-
TGTGCCAGCAGTAGTGGACAGGGCTACGAGCAGTACTTC
CASSSGQGYEQYF
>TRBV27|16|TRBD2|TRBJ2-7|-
TGTGCCAGCAGTTTATCGGTAGCGGGAGCAGGCTACGAGCAGTACTTC
CASSLSVAGAGYEQYF
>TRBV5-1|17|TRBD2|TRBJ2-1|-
TGCGCCAGCAGCCCAACACTAGCGGGAGTGGGATTCGATGAGCAGTTCTTC
CASSPTLAGVGFDEQFF
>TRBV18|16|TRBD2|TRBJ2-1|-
TGTGCCAGCTCACCGACTAGCGGCATCGCATACAATGAGCAGTTCTTC
CASSPTSGIAYNEQFF
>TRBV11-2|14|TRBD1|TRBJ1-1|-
TGTGCCAGCAGCGAACAGGGGCCGAGCACTGAAGCTTTCTTT
CASSEQGPSTEAFF
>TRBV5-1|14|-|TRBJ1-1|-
TGCGCCAGCAGCCTCGATGGCCAGCGACCTGAAGCTTTCTTT
CASSLDGQRPEAFF
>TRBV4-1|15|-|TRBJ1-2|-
TGCGCCAGCAGCCAAGAGGAAGGGAGGGACTATGGCTACACCTTC
CASSQEEGRDYGYTF
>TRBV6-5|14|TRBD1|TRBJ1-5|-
TGTGCCAGCAGTAACCGACAGGGTAATCAGCCCCAGCATTTT
CASSNRQGNQPQHF
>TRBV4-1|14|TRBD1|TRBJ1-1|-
TGCGCCAGCAGCCATCGACAGGGGAACACTGAAGCTTTCTTT
CASSHRQGNTEAFF
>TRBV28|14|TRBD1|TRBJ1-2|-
TGTGCCAGCAGCGCGACCGGGACAGGGGACGGCTACACCTTC
CASSATGTGDGYTF
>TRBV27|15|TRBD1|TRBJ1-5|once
TGTGCCAGCAGGAGACAGGGACCCCCCAATCAGCCCCAGCATTTT
CASRRQGPPNQPQHF
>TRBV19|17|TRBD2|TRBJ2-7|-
TGTGCCAGTAGTGCGGGACTAGCGGGACCTTCTTCCTACGAGCAGTACTTC
CASSAGLAGPSSYEQYF
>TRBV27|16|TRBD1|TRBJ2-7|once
TGTGCCAGCAGTTCACCATGGACAGGGGGGACATACGAGCAGTACTTC
CASSSPWTGGTYEQYF
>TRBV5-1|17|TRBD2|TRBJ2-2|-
TGCGCCAGCAGCTCGCCCCCGGGACTAGCTTACACCGGGGAGCTGTTTTTT
CASSSPPGLAYTGELFF
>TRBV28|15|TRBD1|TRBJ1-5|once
TGTGCCAGCAGTTTCGACAGGGAAAATCATCAGCCCCAGCATTTT
CASSFDRENHQPQHF
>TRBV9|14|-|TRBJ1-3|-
TGTGCCAGCAGCCCCTCCTCCTCTGGAAACACCATATATTTT
CASSPSSSGNTIYF
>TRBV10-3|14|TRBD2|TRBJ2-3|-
TGTGCCACCGGAGCGGGGTTCTACGCAGATACGCAGTATTTT
CATGAGFYADTQYF
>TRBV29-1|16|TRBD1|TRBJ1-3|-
TGCAGCGTTGTCGGGGGCCAGGGGGTGTCTGGAAACACCATATATTTT
CSVVGGQGVSGNTIYF
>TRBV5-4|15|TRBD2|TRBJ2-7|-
TGTGCCAGCAGCTTGCCTGTGGGAGGGCCCTACGAGCAGTACTTC
CASSLPVGGPYEQYF
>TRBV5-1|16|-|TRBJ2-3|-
TGCGCCAGCAGCTTGGATGGAGACCTAAGCACAGATACGCAGTATTTT
CASSLDGDLSTDTQYF
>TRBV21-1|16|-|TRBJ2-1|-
-
CASSKVASGSSNEQFF
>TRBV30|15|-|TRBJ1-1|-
TGTGCCTGGAGTGTATTGGCAGGGATTAACACTGAAGCTTTCTTT
CAWSVLAGINTEAFF
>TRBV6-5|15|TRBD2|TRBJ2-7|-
TGTGCCAGCACCGTAGCGGGAGAGGGCGGCTACGAGCAGTACTTC
CASTVAGEGGYEQYF
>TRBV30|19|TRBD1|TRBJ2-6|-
TGTGCCTGGAGTGTAAAGAGTGCCAGGGGGCCCTCTGGGGCCAACGTCCTGACTTTC
CAWSVKSARGPSGANVLTF
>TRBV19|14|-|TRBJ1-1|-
TGTGCCAGTAGTAAGCCCAATATGAACACTGAAGCTTTCTTT
CASSKPNMNTEAFF
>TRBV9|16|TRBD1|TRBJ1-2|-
TGTGCCAGCAGCGTTTCGGGCACCAGGGGGAACTATGGCTACACCTTC
CASSVSGTRGNYGYTF
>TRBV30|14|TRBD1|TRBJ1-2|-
TGTGCCTGGATACAGGGGGAAACTAACTACGGCTACACCTTC
CAWIQGETNYGYTF
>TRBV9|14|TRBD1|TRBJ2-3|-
TGTGCCAGCAGCGTTAGACAGGGAACAGATACGCAGTATTTT
CASSVRQGTDTQYF
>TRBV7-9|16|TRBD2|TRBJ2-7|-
TGTGCCAGCAGCCCGCAGGGTAGCGGGCGATCCTACGAGCAGTACTTC
CASSPQGSGRSYEQYF
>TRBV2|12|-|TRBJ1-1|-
TGTGCCAGCGTAGCCCTGACGGCTGAAGCTTTCTTT
CASVALTAEAFF
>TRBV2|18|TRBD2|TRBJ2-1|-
TGTGCCAGCAGTCTTAGACTAGCGGGAGGGTCTATTCTCAATGAGCAGTTCTTC
CASSLRLAGGSILNEQFF
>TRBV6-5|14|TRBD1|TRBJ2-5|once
TGTGCCAGCAGTTACGGGACAGGGGAAGAGACCCAGTACTTC
CASSYGTGEETQYF
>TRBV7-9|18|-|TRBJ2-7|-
TGTTCCAGCAGCTTATCCCTCGCCGGACAGACGAGCTCCTACGAGCAGTACTTC
CSSSLSLAGQTSSYEQYF
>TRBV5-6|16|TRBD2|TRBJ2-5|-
TGTGCCAGCAGCTTGCTTAGCGGGAGAGGCGGGGAGACCCAGTACTTC
CASSLLSGRGGETQYF
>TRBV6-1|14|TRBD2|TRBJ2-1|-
TGTGCCAGCAACCCCGGGGCGGGAGCGGATGAGCAGTTCTTC
CASNPGAGADEQFF
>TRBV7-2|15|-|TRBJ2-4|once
TGTGCCAGCAGCCCCACCCGATCCGGCGGAAACATTCAGTACTTC
CASSPTRSGGNIQYF
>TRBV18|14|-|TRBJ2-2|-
TGTGCCAGCTCGTCGCAGGATTTCACCGGGGAGCTGTTTTTT
CASSSQDFTGELFF
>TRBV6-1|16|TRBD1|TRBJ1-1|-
TGTGCCAGCAGTGAGGGGACAGGGTTAGGATACACTGAAGCTTTCTTT
CASSEGTGLGYTEAFF
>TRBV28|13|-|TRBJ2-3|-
TGTGCCAGCAGTCCCGCCCCGGGGAGGAGGCAGTATTTT
CASSPAPGRRQYF
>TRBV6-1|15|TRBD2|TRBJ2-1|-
TGTGCCAGCAGTGCTGCGGGGGGCGCCTACAATGAGCAGTTCTTC
CASSAAGGAYNEQFF
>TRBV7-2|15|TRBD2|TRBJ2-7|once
TGTGCCAGCAGCTCAATAGCGGGAGGGGTCTACGAGCAGTACTTC
CASSSIAGGVYEQYF
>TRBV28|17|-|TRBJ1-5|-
TGTGCCAGCAGCCAGGTCGGACAGACCTATAGCAATCAGCCCCAGCATTTT
CASSQVGQTYSNQPQHF
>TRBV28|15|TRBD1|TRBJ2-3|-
TGTGCCAGCAGTTTCCAAGGACAGGTTACAGATACGCAGTATTTT
CASSFQGQVTDTQYF
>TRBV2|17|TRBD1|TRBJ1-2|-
TGTGCCAGCAGCGGACTGGACAGGGGGCTCCTCGGACATGGCTACACCTTC
CASSGLDRGLLGHGYTF
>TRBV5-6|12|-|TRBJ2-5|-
TGTGCCAGCAGCCACGGAGGGGAGACCCAGTACTTC
CASSHGGETQYF
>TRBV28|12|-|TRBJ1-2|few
TGTGCCAGCAGTGACAGTTACTATGGCTACACCTTC
CASSDSYYGYTF
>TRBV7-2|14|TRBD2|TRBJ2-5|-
TGTGCCAGCAGCCGGGTGGGGGGGCAAGAGACCCAGTACTTC
CASSRVGGQETQYF
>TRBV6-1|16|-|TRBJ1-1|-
TGTGCCAGCAGTGATTGGTGGGGAGATTTTAACACTGAAGCTTTCTTT
CASSDWWGDFNTEAFF
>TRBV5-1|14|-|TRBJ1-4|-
TGCGCCAGCAGAACGCAGGGAGGAATTGAAAAACTGTTTTTT
CASRTQGGIEKLFF
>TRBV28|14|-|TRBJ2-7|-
TGTGCCAGCAGGGAAAAGAACAGGGTGCGAGAGCAGTACTTC
CASREKNRVREQYF
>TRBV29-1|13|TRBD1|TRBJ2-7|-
TGCAGCGTTAGGACAGGGGGTTTAGGCGAGCAGTACTTC
CSVRTGGLGEQYF